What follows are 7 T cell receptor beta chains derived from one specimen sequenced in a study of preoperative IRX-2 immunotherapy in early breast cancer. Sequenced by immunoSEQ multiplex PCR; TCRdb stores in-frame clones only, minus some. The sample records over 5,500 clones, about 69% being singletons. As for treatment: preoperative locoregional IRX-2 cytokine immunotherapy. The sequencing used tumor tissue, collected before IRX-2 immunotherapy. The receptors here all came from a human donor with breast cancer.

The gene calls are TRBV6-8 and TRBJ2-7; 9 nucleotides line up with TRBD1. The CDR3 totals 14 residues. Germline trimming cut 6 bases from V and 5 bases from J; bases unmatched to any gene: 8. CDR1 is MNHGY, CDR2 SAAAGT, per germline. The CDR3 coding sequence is TGTGCCAGCAGGAAATGGACAGGGGCCGACGAGCAGTACTTC. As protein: CASRKWTGADEQYF.

DNA of the CDR3: TGTGCCAGTAGTATGTGGCAGCCTTCCCTCAATCAGCCCCAGCATTTT. Its protein product is CASSMWQPSLNQPQHF. The V call is TRBV19, the J call TRBJ1-5, with D hard to call. The ends were cut back, 3 bases at V and 3 bases at J, with 15 bases in the middle. Germline V CDR1 and CDR2: LNHDA, SQIVND (reference sequence). The length of the CDR3 is 16 residues.

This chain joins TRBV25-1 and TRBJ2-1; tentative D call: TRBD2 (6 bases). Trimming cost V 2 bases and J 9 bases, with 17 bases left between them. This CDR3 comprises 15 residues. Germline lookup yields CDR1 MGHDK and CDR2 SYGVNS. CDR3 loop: CASSEGRRDVGEQFF. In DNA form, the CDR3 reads TGTGCCAGCAGTGAAGGAAGGCGGGACGTCGGTGAGCAGTTCTTC.

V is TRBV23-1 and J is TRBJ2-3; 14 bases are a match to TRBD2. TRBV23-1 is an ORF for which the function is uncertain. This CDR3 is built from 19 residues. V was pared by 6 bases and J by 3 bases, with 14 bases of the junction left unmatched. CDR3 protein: CASSQLTMTSGGETDTQYF. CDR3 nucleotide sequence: TGCGCCAGCAGCCAGCTCACCATGACTAGCGGGGGGGAGACAGATACGCAGTATTTT.

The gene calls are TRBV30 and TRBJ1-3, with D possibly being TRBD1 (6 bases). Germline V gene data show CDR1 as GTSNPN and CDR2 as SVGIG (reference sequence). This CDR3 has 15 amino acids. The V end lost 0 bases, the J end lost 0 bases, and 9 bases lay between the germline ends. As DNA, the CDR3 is TGTGCCTGGAGTGTAAAAGGGGGCTCTGGAAACACCATATATTTT. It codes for CAWSVKGGSGNTIYF.

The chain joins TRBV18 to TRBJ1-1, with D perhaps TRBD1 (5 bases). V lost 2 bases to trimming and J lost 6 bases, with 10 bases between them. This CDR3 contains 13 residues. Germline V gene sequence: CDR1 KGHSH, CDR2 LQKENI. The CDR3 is CASSPGVGPEAFF. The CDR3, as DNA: TGTGCCAGCTCACCAGGGGTGGGACCTGAAGCTTTCTTT.

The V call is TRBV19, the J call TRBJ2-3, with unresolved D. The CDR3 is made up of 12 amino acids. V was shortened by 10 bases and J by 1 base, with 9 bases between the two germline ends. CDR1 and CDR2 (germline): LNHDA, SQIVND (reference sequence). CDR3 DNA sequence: TGTGCCACCGGTAGTCGCACAGATACGCAGTATTTT. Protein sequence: CATGSRTDTQYF.